This paragraph covers one T cell receptor beta chain sequence. The CDR3 covers 16 residues. Per germline, CDR1 KGHDR and CDR2 SFDVKD. The ends were cut back, 0 bases at V and 1 base at J, with 9 bases in the middle. The entry originates in a study of blood T cell repertoires in COVID-19. On the study more broadly: The samples span acute and convalescent COVID-19 from the United States, Italy and Spain. PBMCs, B-cell-depleted T cells, or T cells provided the cDNA or gDNA that made up the material.

The assay was immunoSEQ multiplex PCR, and TCRdb's table has in-frame clones only and misses some. The table includes 200,000 to 250,000 clones, approximately 75% detected once. Sequenced material: PBMCs or T cells enriched from blood (not recorded which). The TCR originated in a man aged 40-50 years who had recovered from COVID-19. The rearrangement uses TRBV24-1 and TRBJ1-5, with D possibly TRBD1 on 6 matching bases. CDR3 region: CATSDLNRESNQPQHF. CDR3 DNA: TGTGCCACCAGTGATTTGAACAGGGAAAGCAATCAGCCCCAGCATTTT.